This T cell receptor (beta chain) was found in a study of blood T cell repertoires in COVID-19. CDR1 and CDR2 (germline): MNHEY, SVGAGI. V shed 6 bases and J 3 bases; nucleotides not matched to a gene: 7. The CDR3 is 15 residues long. As handled by the study authors: Amplification of reference gene primers was used by the study to estimate nucleated cell counts. Data came from immunoSEQ multiplex PCR; TCRdb stores just in-frame clones and leaves some out. V, J and clone size derive from that table, while D and trimming were established from the DNA sequence. Among about 140,000 clones, 80% were seen once, and the ten largest hold 3.5%.

The chain employs TRBV6-5 and TRBJ2-7, with 11 nucleotides matching TRBD2. Sequences were obtained from peripheral blood. The sequence came from a man between 65 and 85 years old who had recovered from COVID-19. The DNA for the CDR3 is TGTGCCAGCAGATTTGGGACTAGCGGAGTCTACGAGCAGTACTTC. Its translation is CASRFGTSGVYEQYF.